These 11 T cell receptor beta chains were all obtained from the same sample, sequenced in a study of T cells in Graves' hyperthyroidism and ophthalmopathy. Researchers took RNA transcripts and amplified the TCR beta CDR3 regions from them. RT-PCR in the first round (using the HTBI primer set) targeted the TCR CDR3. TCRdb itself ran the multiplex PCR reads through MiXCR, one entry per CDR3 protein. Of about 620,000 distinct CDR3 sequences in the sample, about a sixth were seen once. Material for sequencing was blood. These receptors were taken from a young woman with Graves' hyperthyroidism.

In its sample, this clonotype was seen many times. The rearrangement links TRBV24-1 to TRBJ1-3; D remains unclear. Germline assignment: CDR1 KGHDR and CDR2 SFDVKD. Trimming removed 9 bases at V and 2 bases at J, with 4 bases between. This CDR3 is built from 11 residues. The CDR3 nucleotides are TGTGCCACCTCAGCTGGAAACACCATATATTTT. The encoded protein is CATSAGNTIYF.

The sample holds many counts of this clonotype. The V gene is TRBV12-3 or TRBV12-4, the J gene TRBJ1-1, with D tentatively TRBD1 (5 bases). The germline V and J ends were trimmed by 6 bases and 4 bases, with 12 bases remaining between them. The CDR3 consists of 13 residues. The CDR3 region is CASSRNGGTEAFF. The CDR3 region has the DNA TGTGCCAGCAGCCGGAATGGGGGCACTGAAGCTTTCTTT.

This clonotype was detected ten times or more. V usage is TRBV20-1 and J usage is TRBJ1-1; D perhaps matches TRBD1 (6 bases). The CDR3 sequence is 13 residues long. Per germline, CDR1 DFQATT and CDR2 SNEGSKA (reference sequence). CDR3 protein: CSARRGLNTEAFF. CDR3 DNA: TGCAGCGCCAGGCGGGGGCTGAACACTGAAGCTTTCTTT.

At least ten counts were recorded for this clonotype. DNA for the CDR3: TGTGCCAGCAGCCAAGAAGGGGCGGGAGGCGCGATTGAGACCCAGTACTTC. Encoded protein: CASSQEGAGGAIETQYF. V usage is TRBV3-1 and J usage is TRBJ2-5; 8 bases agree with TRBD2. Looked up from germline, CDR1 is LGHDT and CDR2 is YNNKEL (reference sequence). J gave up 5 bases and V 0 bases, and 11 bases lay outside the gene matches. CDR3 length equals 17 residues.

The chain joins TRBV6-1 to TRBJ2-5; D perhaps matches TRBD1 (5 bases). Germline V gene sequence: CDR1 MNHNS, CDR2 SASEGT. The CDR3 extends over 13 amino acids. V was cut by 5 bases and J by 4 bases, with 11 bases left in between. CDR3 in DNA: TGTGCCAGCAGTTCGCCAGGGCGAGAGACCCAGTACTTC. This sequence encodes CASSSPGRETQYF.

This clonotype was detected ten times or more. V usage is TRBV10-3 and J usage is TRBJ1-1; no clear D gene. Germline loops: CDR1 ENHRY, CDR2 SYGVKD. This CDR3 is built from 13 residues. The V end was cut by 8 bases, the J end by 0 bases, with 10 bases between. The CDR3 nucleotides are TGTGCCATCGCTGGCCAGCTGAACACTGAAGCTTTCTTT. As protein: CAIAGQLNTEAFF.

This clonotype was seen repeatedly, ten times or more. V gene TRBV28 combines with J gene TRBJ1-1; 11 positions agree with TRBD1. There are 15 residues in the CDR3. The V gene end was trimmed by 3 bases and the J gene end by 4 bases; junction bases not matched to a gene: 4. From germline, CDR1 is MDHEN and CDR2 SYDVKM. CDR3: CASSFAGTGGTEAFF. CDR3 nucleotide sequence: TGTGCCAGCAGTTTCGCCGGGACAGGGGGCACTGAAGCTTTCTTT.

The rearrangement joins TRBV29-1 to TRBJ2-3, with D uncertain. The CDR3 length is 14 residues. Trimming removed 8 bases at V and 2 bases at J, with 17 bases between. Germline CDR1 is SQVTM and CDR2 is ANQGSEA. CDR3 region: CSIRVQPFTDTQYF. The CDR3 DNA reads TGCAGCATACGCGTGCAGCCGTTCACAGATACGCAGTATTTT.

This clonotype was observed many times. This sequence joins TRBV7-2 and TRBJ2-3, with unresolved D. This CDR3 is 14 amino acids long. Trimming removed 1 base at V and 2 bases at J, with 7 bases between. The V gene's germline CDR1 is SGHTA and CDR2 FQGNSA. The CDR3 nucleotides are TGTGCCAGCAGCTTAGACGTACTCACAGATACGCAGTATTTT. Amino acids: CASSLDVLTDTQYF.

This clonotype has just a few counts. The chain joins TRBV12-3 or TRBV12-4 to TRBJ2-5; D gene uncertain. V lost 3 bases and J 5 bases, leaving 7 bases between the germline ends. CDR3 size: 12 residues. In nucleotides, the CDR3 is TGTGCCAGCAGTTTTGACCGGGAGACCCAGTACTTC. Translation: CASSFDRETQYF.

V and J are TRBV18 and TRBJ2-7, with TRBD1 matching over 7 bases. Germline trimming cut 4 bases from V and 6 bases from J; bases unmatched to any gene: 9. Germline V CDR1 and CDR2: KGHSH, LQKENI. The CDR3 is 14 residues long. The DNA of the CDR3 is TGTGCCAGCTCACTTTACTCCGACAGGGCCGAGCAGTACTTC. As protein: CASSLYSDRAEQYF.